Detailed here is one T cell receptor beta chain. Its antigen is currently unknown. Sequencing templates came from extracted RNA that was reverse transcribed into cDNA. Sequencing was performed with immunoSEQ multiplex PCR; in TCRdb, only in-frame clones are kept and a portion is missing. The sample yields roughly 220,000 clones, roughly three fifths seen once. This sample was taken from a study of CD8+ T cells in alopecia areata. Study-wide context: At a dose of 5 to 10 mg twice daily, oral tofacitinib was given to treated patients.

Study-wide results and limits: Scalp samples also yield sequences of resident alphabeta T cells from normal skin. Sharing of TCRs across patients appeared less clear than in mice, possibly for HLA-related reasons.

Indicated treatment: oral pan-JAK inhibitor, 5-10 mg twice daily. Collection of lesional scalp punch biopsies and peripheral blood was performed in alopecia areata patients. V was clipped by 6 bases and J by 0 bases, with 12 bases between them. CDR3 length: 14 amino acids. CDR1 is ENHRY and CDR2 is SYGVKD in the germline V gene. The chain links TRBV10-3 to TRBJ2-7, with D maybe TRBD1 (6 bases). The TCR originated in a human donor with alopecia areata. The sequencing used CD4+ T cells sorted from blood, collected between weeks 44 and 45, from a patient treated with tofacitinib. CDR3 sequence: CAIRPTGDSYEQYF. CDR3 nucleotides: TGTGCCATCAGGCCGACAGGAGACTCCTACGAGCAGTACTTC.